A single sample is the source of the 32 T cell receptor beta chains below, sequenced in a study of blood T cell repertoires in COVID-19. The repertoire was sequenced with immunoSEQ multiplex PCR; TCRdb's copy has only in-frame clones and lacks some. The sample lists around 110,000 clones, around 80% seen once, with roughly 16% in the top ten. Sequences were obtained from peripheral blood. The receptors here all came from a man aged 55 to 70 with active or convalescent COVID-19.

The J gene is TRBJ2-1, the V gene TRBV7-3, with 15 bases lining up with TRBD2. V lost 3 bases and J lost 9; bases outside the gene matches: 0. CDR3 size: 14 residues. Germline loops: CDR1 SGHTA, CDR2 FQGTGA. The CDR3 bases are TGTGCCAGCAGCTTGGGACTAGCGGGGGGTGAGCAGTTCTTC. Translating gives CASSLGLAGGEQFF.

This chain uses TRBV5-4 with TRBJ2-5, with TRBD2 matching 11 bases. Trimming took 4 bases from V and 1 from J; bases not matched to a gene: 3. Germline V CDR1 and CDR2: SGHNT, YYREEE (reference sequence). This CDR3 is 15 amino acids long. CDR3 sequence: CASSAGLAVQETQYF. In DNA, the CDR3 is TGTGCCAGCAGCGCGGGACTAGCGGTCCAAGAGACCCAGTACTTC.

This chain connects TRBV10-3 to TRBJ1-1; D is possibly TRBD1 (5 bases). Trimming stripped 7 bases from V and 4 bases from J, with 13 bases between. The CDR3 is made up of 13 amino acids. Germline V gives CDR1 ENHRY, CDR2 SYGVKD. The DNA of the CDR3 is TGTGCCATCAAGGCACAGGCCCCCACTGAAGCTTTCTTT. The encoded protein is CAIKAQAPTEAFF.

The chain employs TRBV6-2 or TRBV6-3 and TRBJ2-7, with 9 nucleotides matching TRBD2. From germline, CDR1 is MNHEY and CDR2 SVGEGT. CDR3 length: 15 amino acids. The V and J ends lost 6 bases and 1 base, in that order; junction bases with no gene match: 7. The CDR3: CASRPSGAVSYEQYF. CDR3 coding DNA: TGTGCCAGCAGACCTAGCGGGGCGGTATCCTACGAGCAGTACTTC.

The chain recombines TRBV7-2 with TRBJ2-2, with TRBD2 matching over 7 bases. The CDR3 is 14 amino acids. In germline, CDR1 is SGHTA, CDR2 FQGNSA. With 5 bases clipped from V and 4 bases from J, the junction kept 4 bases outside the gene matches. CDR3 protein: CASSGRAFTGELFF. CDR3 nucleotides: TGTGCCAGCAGCGGGAGGGCTTTCACCGGGGAGCTGTTTTTT.

The gene calls are TRBV11-1 and TRBJ1-4; the D gene is possibly TRBD1 (5 bases). The V gene lost 3 bases and the J gene lost 7 bases, with 12 bases spanning the gap. The CDR3 is made up of 14 amino acids. Per the germline V gene, CDR1 is SGHAT and CDR2 is FQDESV (reference sequence). The CDR3 DNA sequence: TGTGCCAGCAGCTTTCCAGGGAGGTCTGAAAAACTGTTTTTT. Protein product: CASSFPGRSEKLFF.

The chain employs TRBV5-1 and TRBJ2-5, with D perhaps matching TRBD2 (5 bases). The CDR3 spans 14 residues. Trimming left V 4 bases short and J 4 bases short, with 14 bases between. Germline values: CDR1 SGHRS, CDR2 YFSETQ. As DNA, the CDR3 is TGCGCCAGCAGCCATTTCTCGGGGAGAGAGACCCAGTACTTC. This encodes CASSHFSGRETQYF.

The chain couples TRBV5-1 to TRBJ2-3; D remains unclear. V was pared by 2 bases and J by 0 bases, with 10 bases between. Germline CDR1 and CDR2: SGHRS and YFSETQ. This CDR3 is built from 15 residues. The CDR3 DNA is TGCGCCAGCAGCTTAGCTGTATCTAGCACAGATACGCAGTATTTT. The encoded protein is CASSLAVSSTDTQYF.

This chain uses TRBV5-1 with TRBJ2-7, with a tentative D call TRBD1 (6 bases). The CDR3 has 15 amino acids. Germline CDR1 reads SGHRS; CDR2 reads YFSETQ. Trimming removed 4 bases at V and 1 base at J, with 15 bases between. The CDR3 here is CASSRVQGPSYEQYF. The CDR3 coding sequence is TGCGCCAGCAGCCGAGTTCAGGGGCCTTCCTACGAGCAGTACTTC.

The chain carries TRBV28 and TRBJ2-1; TRBD2 matches at 8 bases. The V segment lost 5 bases and the J segment 10 bases; nucleotides outside the gene matches: 13. In germline, CDR1 is MDHEN, CDR2 SYDVKM. The CDR3 is 15 amino acids. In DNA, the CDR3 is TGTGCCAGCAGTCTCAATCCGGGACTAGTAAGAGAGCAGTTCTTC. It codes for CASSLNPGLVREQFF. Using reference TRBV28 and TRBJ2-1 for the parts outside the CDR3, the full variable domain is DVKVTQSSRYLVKRTGEKVFLECVQDMDHENMFWYRQDPGLGLRLIYFSYDVKMKEKGDIPEGYSVSREKKERFSLILESASTNQTSMYLCASSLNPGLVREQFFGPGTRLTVL.

V gene TRBV6-5 combines with J gene TRBJ1-2, with unresolved D. CDR3 length: 15 residues. V was clipped by 0 bases and J by 3 bases, with 11 bases between them. Per germline, CDR1 MNHEY and CDR2 SVGAGI. The CDR3 nucleotides are TGTGCCAGCAGTTACTCACCCAGGTTGTACTATGGCTACACCTTC. This sequence encodes CASSYSPRLYYGYTF.

In this sample, this clone turned up once. The genes are TRBV7-9 and TRBJ2-1; the match to TRBD2 covers 7 bases. The V and J ends lost 5 bases and 0 bases, in that order; junction bases with no gene match: 16. CDR3 length: 19 residues. CDR1 and CDR2 from the germline V gene are SEHNR and FQNEAQ (reference sequence). The CDR3 region is CASSPNLAVDLSSYNEQFF. The DNA for the CDR3 is TGTGCCAGCAGCCCCAACCTAGCGGTCGATTTGAGCTCCTACAATGAGCAGTTCTTC.

The chain employs TRBV19 and TRBJ1-2, with D perhaps matching TRBD1 (6 bases). This CDR3 has 14 residues. Germline-derived CDR1 and CDR2 are LNHDA and SQIVND (reference sequence). V lost 6 bases and J lost 3, with 14 bases in between. As DNA, the CDR3 is TGTGCCAGTAGCAGGGGTATGGGGGACTATGGCTACACCTTC. Encoded protein: CASSRGMGDYGYTF.

This clone turned up a few times. Germline and junction disagree at one end, which may indicate a read error. V gene TRBV6-5 combines with J gene TRBJ2-7; 10 bases match TRBD2. The CDR3 has 15 amino acids. Per germline, CDR1 MNHEY and CDR2 SVGAGI. CDR3 in DNA: TGTGCCAGCAGTAAGCGGGAGGGCGTCTCCGACGAGCAGTACTTC. Translating gives CASSKREGVSDEQYF.

This clone was seen more than once but under ten times. The chain couples TRBV3-1 (or the pseudogene TRBV3-2) to TRBJ2-7; D remains ambiguous. Per germline, CDR1 LGHDT and CDR2 YNNKEL (reference sequence). CDR3 length: 12 amino acids. V was trimmed by 3 bases and J by 5 bases, leaving 8 bases between them. Written as DNA, the CDR3 is TGTGCCAGCAGCCACTTGTCCCACGAGCAGTACTTC. Its translation: CASSHLSHEQYF.

This sequence joins TRBV7-3 and TRBJ2-7; D ambiguous. V lost 1 base, J lost 3 bases, and 7 bases lay in between. In germline, CDR1 is SGHTA, CDR2 FQGTGA. The CDR3 is made up of 13 amino acids. CDR3 sequence (DNA): TGTGCCAGCAGCTTAATGCCTAACTACGAGCAGTACTTC. Translated: CASSLMPNYEQYF. The full variable domain, in which reference TRBV7-3 and TRBJ2-7 provide the parts outside the CDR3, is GAGVSQTPSNKVTEKGKYVELRCDPISGHTALYWYRQSLGQGPEFLIYFQGTGAADDSGLPNDRFFAVRPEGSVSTLKIQRTERGDSAVYLCASSLMPNYEQYFGPGTRLTVT.

The V gene is TRBV5-6, the J gene TRBJ2-7; a possible D gene is TRBD1 (6 bases). Germline assignment: CDR1 SGHDT and CDR2 YYEEEE. Trimming cost V 1 base and J 0 bases, with 11 bases left between them. This CDR3 has 15 residues. As DNA, the CDR3 is TGTGCCAGCAGCTTGTACAGGGTGAGCTCCTACGAGCAGTACTTC. This codes for CASSLYRVSSYEQYF.

This chain connects TRBV5-6 to TRBJ1-6, with 8 bases fitting TRBD1. V trimming: 4 bases; J trimming: 9 bases; junction bases outside the gene matches: 6. The germline V gene encodes CDR1 SGHDT and CDR2 YYEEEE. The CDR3 is 14 amino acids. As DNA, the CDR3 is TGTGCCAGCAGCCTGGACAGGGAGGGTTCACCCCTCCACTTT. Its protein product is CASSLDREGSPLHF.

This sequence joins TRBV29-1 and TRBJ2-7; the match to TRBD2 covers 10 bases. The CDR3 has 15 amino acids. The junction had 11 bases not matched to a gene; V was cut back by 3 bases and J by 6 bases. The germline gives CDR1 SQVTM, CDR2 ANQGSEA. In DNA, the CDR3 is TGCAGCGTTGAGACCGGTCAGCGGGAGGGGTCCGAGCAGTACTTC. Translating gives CSVETGQREGSEQYF.

This clone was found once. This chain connects TRBV28 to TRBJ1-1; 9 bases fit TRBD1. CDR1 MDHEN and CDR2 SYDVKM come from the germline V gene. V dropped 3 bases and J dropped 11; count of bases not matched to a gene: 10. The CDR3 has 14 amino acids. As DNA, the CDR3 is TGTGCCAGCAGTTTCGGACAGGGGACATCTACGGCTTTCTTT. Its translation: CASSFGQGTSTAFF. The full variable domain, completed using reference TRBV28 and TRBJ1-1, is DVKVTQSSRYLVKRTGEKVFLECVQDMDHENMFWYRQDPGLGLRLIYFSYDVKMKEKGDIPEGYSVSREKKERFSLILESASTNQTSMYLCASSFGQGTSTAFFGQGTRLTVV.

This rearrangement joins TRBV9 to TRBJ2-1; the match to TRBD2 covers 14 bases. Trimming removed 4 bases from V and 10 bases from J; junction bases left unmatched: 13. The CDR3 runs to 17 residues. Germline V gene lookup returns CDR1 SGDLS and CDR2 YYNGEE. The CDR3 loop reads CASSLNPGLAGVNEQFF. The CDR3 DNA sequence: TGTGCCAGCAGCCTCAACCCGGGACTAGCGGGAGTCAACGAGCAGTTCTTC.

The sample holds one count of this clone. The chain recombines TRBV5-8 with TRBJ2-1; D perhaps matches TRBD2 (6 bases). Germline lookup yields CDR1 SGHTS and CDR2 YDEGEE. V was clipped by 5 bases and J by 15 bases, with 18 bases between them. There are 12 residues in the CDR3. This chain's CDR3 is CASSSVGGSWFF. The CDR3 region has the DNA TGTGCCAGCAGTTCGGTGGGGGGTAGTTGGTTCTTC. Full variable domain (outside the CDR3, taken from reference TRBV5-8 and TRBJ2-1): EAGVTQSPTHLIKTRGQQATLRCSPISGHTSVYWYQQALGLGLQFLLWYDEGEERNRGNFPPRFSGRQFPNYSSELNVNALELEDSALYLCASSSVGGSWFFGPGTRLTVL.

The V call is TRBV27, the J call TRBJ2-7; D not certain. The CDR3 covers 14 residues. Germline assignment: CDR1 MNHEY and CDR2 SMNVEV (reference sequence). V dropped 6 bases and J dropped 2 bases, with 14 bases sitting between them. CDR3 region: CASSPYLLTYEQYF. The CDR3 DNA reads as TGTGCCAGCAGCCCGTACCTACTAACCTACGAGCAGTACTTC.

The rearrangement links TRBV7-2 to TRBJ1-4; the D is unclear. CDR3 length: 13 residues. Germline values: CDR1 SGHTA, CDR2 FQGNSA. The germline V and J ends were trimmed by 2 bases and 8 bases, with 9 bases remaining between them. CDR3 bases: TGTGCCAGCAGCTTACGGGTTTGGGAAAAACTGTTTTTT. The encoded protein is CASSLRVWEKLFF.

The V call is TRBV28, the J call TRBJ2-7; 13 bases match TRBD2. The CDR3 contains 23 residues. V lost 1 base and J lost 0; bases outside the gene matches: 21. Per the germline V gene, CDR1 is MDHEN and CDR2 is SYDVKM. CDR3 bases: TGTGCCAGCAGTTTATCCCACCCATCCAGGACTAGCGGGAGTCGTAGAAGCTCCTACGAGCAGTACTTC. Its protein product is CASSLSHPSRTSGSRRSSYEQYF.

This clone was recorded a few times. In DNA, the CDR3 is TGTGCCAGTAGGTTTCAGGAGGGGAGCACAGATACGCAGTATTTT. Encoded protein: CASRFQEGSTDTQYF. This sequence joins TRBV19 and TRBJ2-3, with a tentative D call TRBD2 (6 bases). CDR1 is LNHDA, CDR2 SQIVND, per germline (reference sequence). V was shortened by 6 bases and J by 0 bases, with 13 bases between the two germline ends. This CDR3 comprises 15 residues. Full variable domain (rest looked up from reference TRBV19 and TRBJ2-3): DGGITQSPKYLFRKEGQNVTLSCEQNLNHDAMYWYRQDPGQGLRLIYYSQIVNDFQKGDIAEGYSVSREKKESFPLTVTSAQKNPTAFYLCASRFQEGSTDTQYFGPGTRLTVL.

This chain connects TRBV7-7 to TRBJ2-5; a possible D gene is TRBD1 (5 bases). Germline CDR1 and CDR2: SSHAT and FNYEAQ (reference sequence). The V end was cut by 6 bases, the J end by 2 bases, with 16 bases between. The CDR3 covers 15 residues. Written as DNA, the CDR3 is TGTGCCAGCAGTCCCGACAGATCGAAACAAGAGACCCAGTACTTC. Translation: CASSPDRSKQETQYF.

In its sample, this clone was seen a few times. This chain uses TRBV9 with TRBJ2-5, with 7 nucleotides matching TRBD2. The CDR3 spans 15 residues. CDR1 SGDLS and CDR2 YYNGEE come from the germline V gene. V gave up 0 bases and J gave up 2 bases; unmatched junction bases: 4. The CDR3 region is CASSVGRGSQETQYF. CDR3 sequence (DNA): TGTGCCAGCAGCGTAGGGCGGGGGTCACAAGAGACCCAGTACTTC. The full variable domain, with the rest looked up from reference TRBV9 and TRBJ2-5, is DSGVTQTPKHLITATGQRVTLRCSPRSGDLSVYWYQQSLDQGLQFLIQYYNGEERAKGNILERFSAQQFPDLHSELNLSSLELGDSALYFCASSVGRGSQETQYFGPGTRLLVL.

In its sample, this clone was seen a few times. The chain has TRBV27 and TRBJ2-2; D is unclear. Germline-derived CDR1 and CDR2 are MNHEY and SMNVEV (reference sequence). There are 15 residues in the CDR3. The V end was cut by 3 bases, the J end by 0 bases, with 8 bases between. DNA for the CDR3: TGTGCCAGCAGTTTTACCTACTCGAACACCGGGGAGCTGTTTTTT. Residues: CASSFTYSNTGELFF.

The rearrangement uses TRBV9 and TRBJ1-1; tentative D call: TRBD1 (5 bases). The CDR3 has 14 amino acids. Germline V gene sequence: CDR1 SGDLS, CDR2 YYNGEE. Between the trimmed V and J ends, which lost 6 bases and 1 base, there was a span of 13 bases. Here the CDR3 reads CASTPGVGNTEAFF. In DNA, the CDR3 is TGTGCCAGCACCCCGGGGGTGGGGAACACTGAAGCTTTCTTT. Full variable domain (missing parts from reference TRBV9 and TRBJ1-1): DSGVTQTPKHLITATGQRVTLRCSPRSGDLSVYWYQQSLDQGLQFLIQYYNGEERAKGNILERFSAQQFPDLHSELNLSSLELGDSALYFCASTPGVGNTEAFFGQGTRLTVV.

The chain uses TRBV18 and TRBJ2-7; possibly TRBD2 for D (7 bases). CDR1 and CDR2 (germline): KGHSH, LQKENI. V was clipped by 4 bases and J by 2 bases, with 15 bases between them. CDR3 size: 15 residues. The DNA of the CDR3 is TGTGCCAGCTCACTAGGGGGGGCGGAGGCCTACGAGCAGTACTTC. It encodes CASSLGGAEAYEQYF.

The chain employs TRBV5-1 and TRBJ1-5; 9 bases fit TRBD1. The CDR3 extends over 14 amino acids. The germline V gene has CDR1 SGHRS and CDR2 YFSETQ. V trimming: 4 bases; J trimming: 4 bases; junction bases outside the gene matches: 3. The CDR3 DNA follows: TGCGCCAGCAGCCCCGGGACAGGGAATCAGCCCCAGCATTTT. This sequence encodes CASSPGTGNQPQHF.